A selection of T cell receptor beta chains follows, all from one sample in a study of T cell changes during pregnancy in multiple sclerosis. Sequencing was performed with immunoSEQ multiplex PCR; in TCRdb, only in-frame clones are kept and a portion is missing. The sample has over 60,000 clones; 90% to 97% are singletons. Sequences were derived from CD8+ T cells from peripheral blood mononuclear cells, sampled after pregnancy. These receptors were collected from a female donor with multiple sclerosis, enrolled in a pregnancy study. Both conserved end residues are part of each CDR3. Part of the rows lack a size; the others show once, few, many or a class for expanded clones.

abundance | j_gene | v_gene | CDR3aa
- | TRBJ1-1 | TRBV28 | CAGQGMNTEAFF
few | TRBJ1-1 | TRBV7-9 | CASSRSGQGRGTEAFF
once | TRBJ2-5 | TRBV7-2 | CASSSSGGAGQETQYF
- | TRBJ1-4 | TRBV27 | CASSLGQFNEKLFF
- | TRBJ2-7 | TRBV4-1 | CASSQGGGTGTYEQYF
- | TRBJ1-4 | TRBV15 | CATSGRGQKDEKLFF
- | TRBJ2-6 | TRBV6-1 | CASSEGQVLLGANVLTF
- | TRBJ2-1 | TRBV15 | CATSRERMGHEQFF
- | TRBJ1-1 | TRBV27 | CASYLAGPDRRRNTEAFF
- | TRBJ2-5 | TRBV10-3 | CAIRDRETQYF
- | TRBJ1-5 | TRBV29-1 | CSVLGGLNQPQHF
- | TRBJ1-1 | TRBV28 | CASSFSGQGVNTEAFF
- | TRBJ1-2 | TRBV7-2 | CASSLVGGSGYTF
- | TRBJ1-5 | TRBV27 | CASSLKATGGYSNQPQHF
- | TRBJ2-3 | TRBV7-8 | CASSFPPTDEDTDTQYF
- | TRBJ1-1 | TRBV5-6 | CASSLEYQRDTEAFF
- | TRBJ2-5 | TRBV6-1 | CASSEPTGVGETQYF
- | TRBJ1-3 | TRBV6-4 | CASRDNRVSSGNTIYF
- | TRBJ1-1 | TRBV19 | CASSSTGGNTEAFF
- | TRBJ2-3 | TRBV2 | CASSESIRQYF
- | TRBJ2-7 | TRBV10-3 | CAIRRTGLREQYF
few | TRBJ1-1 | TRBV5-6 | CASSLGEAEAFF
- | TRBJ2-5 | TRBV9 | CASSAGLAGVLGETQYF
- | TRBJ1-2 | TRBV2 | CASPTDREDYGYTF
- | TRBJ2-3 | TRBV6-1 | CASSGLGTDTQYF
- | TRBJ2-7 | TRBV5-1 | CASSLALAGGPGNEQYF
- | TRBJ2-4 | TRBV29-1 | CSVTGGRGNIQYF
- | TRBJ2-7 | TRBV19 | CASSAPGLAGVYEQYF
once | TRBJ2-2 | TRBV4-1 | CASSQEGPPADTGELFF
- | TRBJ2-1 | TRBV29-1 | CSVDGGSSYNEQFF
- | TRBJ2-7 | TRBV27 | CASSLGGSYEQYF
- | TRBJ2-3 | TRBV15 | CATSRDRNRETDTQYF
- | TRBJ1-1 | TRBV4-3 | CASSQDEAGDTEAFF